The clone carrying this T cell receptor (beta chain) was seen more than once but under ten times. The antigen is not known. This CDR3 has 17 residues. With 4 bases removed from V and 0 bases from J, the gap between germline ends came to 16 bases. The germline V gene encodes CDR1 LGHNA and CDR2 YSLEER. This specimen comes from a study of beta chain features in type 1 diabetes. Overall study findings and caveats: In every one of the four CD4+ subsets, TCRB CDR3s were moderately but significantly shorter in Type 1 diabetes patients.

The investigators reverse transcribed all of the isolated RNA, so they sequenced expressed TCRB transcripts. TCRdb's copy holds only in-frame clones and misses some; the assay was immunoSEQ multiplex PCR. In the table there are 300,000 to 350,000 clones, approximately 13% of which are singletons. This TCR was recovered from a woman younger than 30 with type 1 diabetes. The specimen sequenced was naive CD4+ T cells from blood. This sequence joins TRBV4-3 and TRBJ1-3; D is ambiguous. Written as DNA, the CDR3 is TGCGCCAGCAGCCTATCTCTCCCCCCGAGCTCTGGAAACACCATATATTTT. It encodes CASSLSLPPSSGNTIYF.